These 28 T cell receptor beta chains share one sample of origin, sequenced in a study of shared clonotypes between healthy human individuals. The assay was immunoSEQ multiplex PCR, and TCRdb's table has in-frame clones only and misses some. The sample includes roughly 1,800,000 clones, just under 95% seen only once; the top ten take 1% to 1.5%. CD45RO-negative CD8 cells positively selected for CCR7 made up the naive population, which excluded terminally differentiated effector memory CD45RA+ cells. The sample was naive CD8+ T cells sorted from blood. The receptors derive from a man aged 18-30 years in good health.

This rearrangement joins TRBV7-9 to TRBJ1-1, with D perhaps matching TRBD1 (6 bases). This CDR3 has 14 amino acids. V dropped 1 base and J dropped 9 bases, with 15 bases sitting between them. In germline, CDR1 is SEHNR, CDR2 FQNEAQ (reference sequence). The CDR3 protein is CASSLVQGPGKAFF. The CDR3, as DNA: TGTGCCAGCAGCTTAGTACAGGGCCCAGGCAAAGCTTTCTTT.

The chain combines TRBV5-4 with TRBJ2-3; 8 bases map to TRBD2. The CDR3 covers 15 residues. J gave up 4 bases and V 2 bases, and 6 bases lay outside the gene matches. The V gene's germline CDR1 is SGHNT and CDR2 YYREEE (reference sequence). CDR3 bases: TGTGCCAGCAGCTTCGGGGGGGCCGTACCAGATACGCAGTATTTT. This translates into CASSFGGAVPDTQYF.

This clone was found a few times. The sample contains more than one DNA sequence encoding this CDR3. The V gene is TRBV11-2, the J gene TRBJ1-6; tentative D call: TRBD1 (5 bases). The CDR3 totals 14 residues. V dropped 1 base and J dropped 7 bases, with 8 bases sitting between them. Germline assignment: CDR1 SGHAT and CDR2 FQNNGV. The CDR3 reads CASSLAGPNSPLHF. The DNA of the CDR3 is TGTGCCAGCAGCTTAGCAGGGCCCAATTCACCCCTCCACTTT.

The CDR3 is CASSPLGGAGAEAFF. Written as DNA, the CDR3 is TGTGCCAGCAGTCCTCTGGGGGGGGCTGGGGCCGAAGCTTTCTTT. The chain has TRBV27 and TRBJ1-1, with a tentative D call TRBD1 (6 bases). V was pared by 5 bases and J by 8 bases, with 21 bases between. The CDR3 extends over 15 amino acids. CDR1 is MNHEY and CDR2 is SMNVEV in the germline V gene (reference sequence).

This chain uses TRBV5-4 with TRBJ2-2; tentatively, D is TRBD2 (6 bases). CDR3 length: 16 residues. The germline V and J ends were trimmed by 1 base and 2 bases, with 12 bases remaining between them. Germline-derived CDR1 and CDR2 are SGHNT and YYREEE (reference sequence). CDR3: CASSLTGGINTGELFF. CDR3 nucleotide sequence: TGTGCCAGCAGCTTGACCGGGGGAATTAACACCGGGGAGCTGTTTTTT.

The chain recombines TRBV7-9 with TRBJ2-3; D uncertain. Between the trimmed V and J ends, which lost 1 base and 4 bases, there was a span of 6 bases. Germline CDR1 reads SEHNR; CDR2 reads FQNEAQ (reference sequence). The CDR3 has 13 amino acids. The CDR3 sequence: CASSLVIPDTQYF. The CDR3 region has the DNA TGTGCCAGCAGCTTAGTCATTCCAGATACGCAGTATTTT.

The CDR3 region has the DNA TGTGCCAGCAGCTTAGGTCTACAGGGTTGGTCTGGGGCCAACGTCCTGACTTTC. Translating gives CASSLGLQGWSGANVLTF. The chain uses TRBV13 and TRBJ2-6; D is perhaps TRBD1 (6 bases). From germline, CDR1 is PRHDT and CDR2 FYEKMQ (reference sequence). This CDR3 has 18 residues. V shed 0 bases and J shed 1 base, with 13 bases lying between them.

The chain recombines TRBV9 with TRBJ2-1; 8 bases fit TRBD2. V lost 4 bases, J lost 5 bases, and 17 bases stayed unmatched. CDR3 size: 18 residues. Looked up from germline, CDR1 is SGDLS and CDR2 is YYNGEE. CDR3 DNA sequence: TGTGCCAGCAGCCAAGGACTAGCAAGGGTCGGGGCACACAATGAGCAGTTCTTC. Translating it yields CASSQGLARVGAHNEQFF.

The chain links TRBV7-2 to TRBJ2-1, with D perhaps matching TRBD1 (6 bases). V was shortened by 6 bases and J by 7 bases, with 7 bases between the two germline ends. Germline CDR1 is SGHTA and CDR2 is FQGNSA. There are 11 residues in the CDR3. The CDR3 coding sequence is TGTGCCAGCAGGCAGGGGAATGAGCAGTTCTTC. It is translated as CASRQGNEQFF.

The genes are TRBV2 and TRBJ1-5, with TRBD1 identical over 10 bases. This CDR3 region has 14 residues. The ends lost 6 bases at V and 2 bases at J; junction bases unmatched: 1. Looked up from germline, CDR1 is SNHLY and CDR2 is FYNNEI. The CDR3 nucleotides are TGTGCCAGCAGCGGGACAGGGGGCAATCAGCCCCAGCATTTT. Protein product: CASSGTGGNQPQHF. The full variable domain, its missing parts supplied by reference TRBV2 and TRBJ1-5, is EPEVTQTPSHQVTQMGQEVILRCVPISNHLYFYWYRQILGQKVEFLVSFYNNEISEKSEIFDDQFSVERPDGSNFTLKIRSTKLEDSAMYFCASSGTGGNQPQHFGDGTRLSIL.

A note on this clone: The sample holds other DNA sequences that translate to the same CDR3. As DNA, the CDR3 is TGTGCCAGCAGTTTACTACAGGGCAACACTGAAGCTTTCTTT. The encoded protein is CASSLLQGNTEAFF. The rearrangement links TRBV27 to TRBJ1-1; D possibly corresponds to TRBD1 (6 bases). Trimming stripped 2 bases from V and 2 bases from J, with 9 bases between. Germline V gene lookup returns CDR1 MNHEY and CDR2 SMNVEV (reference sequence). The CDR3 consists of 14 residues.

The chain carries TRBV5-4 and TRBJ1-2, with D possibly being TRBD1 (6 bases). This CDR3 is built from 13 residues. Trimming removed 1 base at V and 2 bases at J, with 6 bases between. Per germline, CDR1 SGHNT and CDR2 YYREEE (reference sequence). The CDR3 protein is CASSLQGNYGYTF. CDR3 sequence (DNA): TGTGCCAGCAGCTTGCAGGGGAACTATGGCTACACCTTC.

V usage is TRBV4-3 and J usage is TRBJ2-7; D unclear. The CDR3 is 14 amino acids. With 0 bases removed from V and 2 bases from J, the gap between germline ends came to 8 bases. CDR1 LGHNA and CDR2 YSLEER come from the germline V gene. The CDR3 region has the DNA TGCGCCAGCAGCCAAGATGGGGAAACCTACGAGCAGTACTTC. Its protein product is CASSQDGETYEQYF.

V and J are TRBV4-3 and TRBJ2-3; the D is unclear. Germline CDR1 reads LGHNA; CDR2 reads YSLEER. The V end lost 0 bases, the J end lost 0 bases, and 10 bases lay between the germline ends. This CDR3 is built from 16 residues. The CDR3 DNA sequence: TGCGCCAGCAGCCAAGACGGCTGCTTTAGCACAGATACGCAGTATTTT. Translated: CASSQDGCFSTDTQYF.

V and J are TRBV5-4 and TRBJ2-7; D is perhaps TRBD2 (6 bases). Trimming took 3 bases from V and 2 from J, leaving 15 bases between them. CDR3 length: 15 residues. Germline V gene data show CDR1 as SGHNT and CDR2 as YYREEE (reference sequence). The CDR3 here is CASSSPGTPTYEQYF. The DNA for the CDR3 is TGTGCCAGCAGCTCACCCGGGACTCCGACCTACGAGCAGTACTTC.

The chain couples TRBV11-3 to TRBJ2-7, with unresolved D. CDR3 size: 13 residues. CDR1 and CDR2 from the germline V gene are SGHNT and YENEEA. Trimming took 6 bases from V and 4 from J, leaving 13 bases between them. The CDR3 sequence: CASSSIDGYEQYF. Written as DNA, the CDR3 is TGTGCCAGCAGTTCAATCGATGGGTACGAGCAGTACTTC.

The chain couples TRBV5-4 to TRBJ2-6; no definite D call. The V and J ends lost 1 base and 2 bases respectively, with 7 bases between them. The germline gives CDR1 SGHNT, CDR2 YYREEE (reference sequence). The CDR3 loop spans 15 amino acids. CDR3 region: CASSLLGTGANVLTF. DNA for the CDR3: TGTGCCAGCAGCTTGTTGGGGACTGGGGCCAACGTCCTGACTTTC.

The J gene is TRBJ1-1, the V gene TRBV7-6; 8 positions agree with TRBD1. Germline V gene lookup returns CDR1 SGHVS and CDR2 FNYEAQ. The CDR3 consists of 14 residues. V was pared by 2 bases and J by 6 bases, with 5 bases of the junction left unmatched. This chain's CDR3 is CASSLTQGAAEAFF. The CDR3 bases are TGTGCCAGCAGCTTAACCCAGGGGGCGGCTGAAGCTTTCTTT.

The rearrangement joins TRBV9 to TRBJ2-7, with 9 bases fitting TRBD1. This CDR3 has 15 residues. V gave up 5 bases and J gave up 3 bases; unmatched junction bases: 9. Germline V gene data show CDR1 as SGDLS and CDR2 as YYNGEE. Here the CDR3 DNA reads TGTGCCAGCAGGAAAAGACAGGGGGAATACTACGAGCAGTACTTC. Amino acid sequence: CASRKRQGEYYEQYF.

The chain is built from TRBV20-1 and TRBJ2-1; 8 nucleotides line up with TRBD1. The CDR3 runs to 10 residues. With V trimmed by 4 bases and J by 16 bases, 6 bases remained unmatched. CDR1 DFQATT and CDR2 SNEGSKA come from the germline V gene (reference sequence). The CDR3 sequence is CSATTGQAFF. Written as DNA, the CDR3 is TGCAGTGCTACTACGGGACAGGCCTTCTTC.

The chain carries TRBV7-9 and TRBJ2-7; possibly TRBD1 or TRBD2 for D (6 bases each). The V gene lost 1 base and the J gene lost 0 bases, with 16 bases spanning the gap. CDR3 length: 17 amino acids. Germline values: CDR1 SEHNR, CDR2 FQNEAQ (reference sequence). CDR3: CASSLDPGRGPSYEQYF. CDR3 nucleotides: TGTGCCAGCAGCTTAGATCCTGGTCGGGGGCCCTCCTACGAGCAGTACTTC.

This chain uses TRBV27 with TRBJ2-1; weak D call: TRBD2 (6 bases). There are 15 residues in the CDR3. Germline V CDR1 and CDR2: MNHEY, SMNVEV (reference sequence). V was shortened by 3 bases and J by 2 bases, with 11 bases between the two germline ends. CDR3 nucleotides: TGTGCCAGCAGTTTGGGGGGACCCACCTACAATGAGCAGTTCTTC. It codes for CASSLGGPTYNEQFF.

This clone appeared a single time. Different DNA sequences within this sample yield the same CDR3. Written as DNA, the CDR3 is TGTGCCAGCAGTGAAGGGGGGAATGGCTACACCTTC. Translating gives CASSEGGNGYTF. The gene calls are TRBV2 and TRBJ1-2, with a possible D match to TRBD1 (5 bases). The CDR3 sequence is 12 residues long. The germline V and J ends were trimmed by 1 base and 6 bases, with 6 bases remaining between them. The germline V gene has CDR1 SNHLY and CDR2 FYNNEI.

Comment on this clone: The sample has other DNA sequences that encode this CDR3 too. The V gene is TRBV9, the J gene TRBJ2-1; D is unclear. V lost 0 bases, J lost 4 bases, and 5 bases lay in between. The CDR3 loop spans 13 amino acids. The germline gives CDR1 SGDLS, CDR2 YYNGEE. DNA of the CDR3: TGTGCCAGCAGCGTAGATGGGTACAATGAGCAGTTCTTC. Protein product: CASSVDGYNEQFF. Based on the CDR3 plus reference TRBV9 and TRBJ2-1, the full variable domain is DSGVTQTPKHLITATGQRVTLRCSPRSGDLSVYWYQQSLDQGLQFLIQYYNGEERAKGNILERFSAQQFPDLHSELNLSSLELGDSALYFCASSVDGYNEQFFGPGTRLTVL.

Here the CDR3 DNA reads TGCGCCAGCAGCCAAGATCCCGGGACAGCTGGAAACACCATATATTTT. This sequence encodes CASSQDPGTAGNTIYF. V gene TRBV4-3 combines with J gene TRBJ1-3; TRBD1 matches 7 bases. Trimming took 0 bases from V and 2 from J; bases not matched to a gene: 4. Germline V gene sequence: CDR1 LGHNA, CDR2 YSLEER. CDR3 length: 16 amino acids.

This chain joins TRBV9 and TRBJ2-3; TRBD2 is a possible D gene (6 bases). Deletions cut 0 bases from V and 4 bases from J, with 12 bases between. Germline V CDR1 and CDR2: SGDLS, YYNGEE. The length of the CDR3 is 15 residues. CDR3 sequence: CASSVATSNPDTQYF. The CDR3 DNA is TGTGCCAGCAGCGTAGCTACTAGCAATCCAGATACGCAGTATTTT.

As to this clone: At the DNA level, this CDR3 is encoded by other sequences in the same sample as well. This chain links TRBV6-1 with TRBJ2-7, with 7 bases aligning to TRBD1. Germline-derived CDR1 and CDR2 are MNHNS and SASEGT. After removal of 7 bases from V and 0 bases from J, the junction contained 3 bases not matched to a gene. The CDR3 loop spans 13 amino acids. The CDR3 spells CASNHRGSYEQYF. The CDR3 DNA sequence: TGTGCCAGCAACCACAGGGGCTCCTACGAGCAGTACTTC.

This chain uses TRBV19 with TRBJ2-1; 7 positions agree with TRBD2. With V trimmed by 4 bases and J by 7 bases, 1 base remained unmatched. The CDR3 extends over 12 amino acids. Germline loops: CDR1 LNHDA, CDR2 SQIVND (reference sequence). CDR3 in amino acids: CASSTLANEQFF. For the CDR3, the DNA is TGTGCCAGTAGTACACTAGCGAATGAGCAGTTCTTC.